The 26 T cell receptor beta chains in this list originate from one sample, sequenced in a study of blood T cell repertoires in COVID-19. This table comes from immunoSEQ multiplex PCR, and its TCRdb copy is limited to in-frame clones, with some not included. Of around 140,000 clones listed, 80% to 85% were seen once; the top ten hold about 1.5%. The sequenced sample was peripheral blood. The source is a man between 60 and 75 years old with acute or convalescent COVID-19.

The chain couples TRBV21-1 to TRBJ1-1; the table's D call, TRBD1, has no DNA check behind it. TRBV21-1 is reported as a pseudogene. CDR3 size: 17 residues. In nucleotides, the CDR3 is TGTGCCAGCAGCAAAGGGGGACAGGGGGTGTCGAACACTGAAGCTTTCTTT. Encoded protein: CASSKGGQGVSNTEAFF.

The rearrangement uses TRBV7-8 and TRBJ2-7, with D possibly being TRBD2 (6 bases). Germline CDR1 and CDR2: SGHVS and FQNEAQ. This CDR3 is built from 14 residues. Deletions cut 5 bases from V and 3 bases from J, with 14 bases between. CDR3: CASSQRRESYEQYF. CDR3 DNA: TGTGCCAGCAGCCAGAGACGGGAGAGCTACGAGCAGTACTTC.

This chain links TRBV10-3 with TRBJ1-1; 8 bases fit TRBD1. Germline V lookup: CDR1 ENHRY, CDR2 SYGVKD. CDR3 length equals 16 residues. V dropped 3 bases and J dropped 2; count of bases not matched to a gene: 8. CDR3 sequence reads: CAISDNRGSANTEAFF. CDR3 DNA sequence: TGTGCCATCAGTGACAACAGGGGGAGTGCCAACACTGAAGCTTTCTTT.

This rearrangement joins TRBV3-1 (or the pseudogene TRBV3-2) to TRBJ1-6; TRBD1 agrees at 9 bases. The CDR3 extends over 15 amino acids. The trim removed 7 bases at V and 2 bases at J, leaving 3 bases unmatched. CDR1 is LGHDT, CDR2 YNNKEL, per germline (reference sequence). The CDR3 region is CASNRGRAYNSPLHF. The CDR3 nucleotides are TGTGCCAGCAACAGGGGGCGCGCCTATAATTCACCCCTCCACTTT.

CDR3 sequence (DNA): TGCAGCGTTGCGGCAGGGGGCTATGGCTACACCTTC. The encoded protein is CSVAAGGYGYTF. The chain has TRBV29-1 and TRBJ1-2, with TRBD1 matching 7 bases. The CDR3 is made up of 12 amino acids. CDR1 and CDR2 from the germline V gene are SQVTM and ANQGSEA. V shed 4 bases and J 4 bases; nucleotides not matched to a gene: 3.

The gene calls are TRBV5-1 and TRBJ2-4; 10 bases line up with TRBD2. V was clipped by 4 bases and J by 1 base; unmatched bases: 5. Germline V gene data show CDR1 as SGHRS and CDR2 as YFSETQ. There are 16 residues in the CDR3. CDR3 in DNA: TGCGCCAGCAGCCCAACTAGCGGGACGGCCAAAAACATTCAGTACTTC. Translated: CASSPTSGTAKNIQYF.

The chain recombines TRBV14 with TRBJ2-1, with D possibly matching TRBD1 (7 bases). CDR1 and CDR2 (germline): SGHDN, FVKESK. This CDR3 spans 17 amino acids. V dropped 0 bases and J dropped 5 bases, with 17 bases sitting between them. CDR3 DNA sequence: TGTGCCAGCAGCCAAGATTACAGACAGGGACTTCACAATGAGCAGTTCTTC. Amino acids: CASSQDYRQGLHNEQFF.

V gene TRBV19 combines with J gene TRBJ2-5; maybe TRBD2 (6 bases). Trimming took 4 bases from V and 4 from J, leaving 16 bases between them. CDR3 length equals 15 residues. Germline V gene data show CDR1 as LNHDA and CDR2 as SQIVND (reference sequence). Here the CDR3 DNA reads TGTGCCAGTAGTACCGGGACTTCTGCTAGAGAGACCCAGTACTTC. This gives the protein CASSTGTSARETQYF. The full variable domain, its missing parts supplied by reference TRBV19 and TRBJ2-5, is DGGITQSPKYLFRKEGQNVTLSCEQNLNHDAMYWYRQDPGQGLRLIYYSQIVNDFQKGDIAEGYSVSREKKESFPLTVTSAQKNPTAFYLCASSTGTSARETQYFGPGTRLLVL.

This clone was recorded only once. The chain joins TRBV19 to TRBJ2-7; TRBD2 matches 7 bases. This CDR3 is built from 14 residues. The V and J ends lost 1 base and 7 bases, in that order; junction bases with no gene match: 7. The germline V gene encodes CDR1 LNHDA and CDR2 SQIVND (reference sequence). The CDR3: CASSIVSGETEQYF. CDR3 bases: TGTGCCAGTAGTATAGTGAGCGGGGAGACAGAGCAGTACTTC.

This clone was picked up one time. This CDR3 is CAWSGLAGGIYEQYF. The CDR3 coding sequence is TGTGCCTGGAGTGGACTAGCGGGAGGTATCTACGAGCAGTACTTC. The genes are TRBV30 and TRBJ2-7; 13 positions agree with TRBD2. After removal of 1 base from V and 3 bases from J, the junction contained 3 bases not matched to a gene. This CDR3 has 15 amino acids. Germline assignment: CDR1 GTSNPN and CDR2 SVGIG (reference sequence).

The chain uses TRBV5-1 and TRBJ1-5; the D is unclear. Trimming shortened V by 0 bases and J by 0 bases, and 7 bases separated the two germline ends. Germline V CDR1 and CDR2: SGHRS, YFSETQ. CDR3 length equals 15 residues. DNA of the CDR3: TGCGCCAGCAGCTTGGGCGGTAATAGCAATCAGCCCCAGCATTTT. Its translation: CASSLGGNSNQPQHF.

This sequence joins TRBV5-6 and TRBJ2-4, with a tentative D call TRBD2 (5 bases). From germline, CDR1 is SGHDT and CDR2 YYEEEE. V lost 1 base, J lost 3 bases, and 11 bases lay in between. CDR3 length: 15 amino acids. Here the CDR3 reads CASSLLAGNKNIQYF. The CDR3 coding sequence is TGTGCCAGCAGCTTGCTGGCGGGTAACAAAAACATTCAGTACTTC.

The genes are TRBV7-3 and TRBJ2-1; 14 nucleotides line up with TRBD2. This CDR3 region has 15 residues. Trimming cost V 3 bases and J 6 bases; bases outside gene matches: 1. Germline CDR1 and CDR2: SGHTA and FQGTGA. CDR3 amino acids: CASSLTSGRANEQFF. The CDR3 nucleotides read TGTGCCAGCAGCTTGACTAGCGGGAGGGCCAATGAGCAGTTCTTC. Full variable domain (rest looked up from reference TRBV7-3 and TRBJ2-1): GAGVSQTPSNKVTEKGKYVELRCDPISGHTALYWYRQSLGQGPEFLIYFQGTGAADDSGLPNDRFFAVRPEGSVSTLKIQRTERGDSAVYLCASSLTSGRANEQFFGPGTRLTVL.

CDR3 nucleotides: TGTGCCAGCAGCTTAGTGCGCGGTGACACAGATACGCAGTATTTT. Protein product: CASSLVRGDTDTQYF. This chain uses TRBV7-6 with TRBJ2-3, with D hard to call. Trimming stripped 1 base from V and 2 bases from J, with 10 bases between. This CDR3 has 15 residues. Per germline, CDR1 SGHVS and CDR2 FNYEAQ.

The rearrangement links TRBV29-1 to TRBJ2-2; TRBD1 aligns across 9 bases. The V segment lost 2 bases and the J segment 4 bases; nucleotides outside the gene matches: 17. The CDR3 runs to 19 residues. CDR1 and CDR2 from the germline V gene are SQVTM and ANQGSEA. The CDR3 DNA reads as TGCAGCGTTGAATCCGGTGTATTCCGGGACAGGGATGTCACCGGGGAGCTGTTTTTT. Residues: CSVESGVFRDRDVTGELFF.

The chain links TRBV6-5 to TRBJ1-1; 8 nucleotides match TRBD1. The V segment lost 4 bases and the J segment 5 bases; nucleotides outside the gene matches: 6. The germline CDR1 and CDR2 sequences are MNHEY and SVGAGI. The CDR3 extends over 14 amino acids. The CDR3 sequence: CASSSRTGRTEAFF. The CDR3 DNA sequence: TGTGCCAGCAGTTCCCGGACAGGGAGAACTGAAGCTTTCTTT.

The V gene is TRBV5-1, the J gene TRBJ2-2; 11 bases align to TRBD2. The CDR3 contains 19 residues. The J segment lost 1 base and the V segment lost 1 base, leaving 9 bases of the junction unmatched. Germline lookup yields CDR1 SGHRS and CDR2 YFSETQ. Here the CDR3 reads CASSLRGATSGGNTGELFF. CDR3 DNA sequence: TGCGCCAGCAGCTTGCGAGGGGCTACTAGCGGGGGGAACACCGGGGAGCTGTTTTTT.

The V call is TRBV19, the J call TRBJ2-6; a weak D match, TRBD1 (5 bases). Germline V lookup: CDR1 LNHDA, CDR2 SQIVND (reference sequence). V lost 9 bases, J lost 2 bases, and 5 bases lay in between. The CDR3 is made up of 12 amino acids. The CDR3 here is CASRAGANVLTF. CDR3 in DNA: TGTGCCAGCAGGGCTGGGGCCAACGTCCTGACTTTC.

V is TRBV5-6 and J is TRBJ2-7; D is perhaps TRBD1 (5 bases). This CDR3 spans 15 amino acids. Germline assignment: CDR1 SGHDT and CDR2 YYEEEE. Deletions cut 1 base from V and 0 bases from J, with 11 bases between. The CDR3 sequence: CASSLLDTSSYEQYF. CDR3 DNA: TGTGCCAGCAGCTTGTTGGACACCAGCTCCTACGAGCAGTACTTC.

This chain joins TRBV28 and TRBJ2-1, with a possible D match to TRBD1 (6 bases). Trimming cost V 5 bases and J 4 bases, with 18 bases left between them. The CDR3 extends over 16 amino acids. The germline V gene encodes CDR1 MDHEN and CDR2 SYDVKM. CDR3 protein: CASSRDMAPYYNEQFF. The CDR3 coding sequence is TGTGCCAGCAGTAGGGACATGGCACCGTATTACAATGAGCAGTTCTTC. The full variable domain, rest sourced from reference TRBV28 and TRBJ2-1, is DVKVTQSSRYLVKRTGEKVFLECVQDMDHENMFWYRQDPGLGLRLIYFSYDVKMKEKGDIPEGYSVSREKKERFSLILESASTNQTSMYLCASSRDMAPYYNEQFFGPGTRLTVL.

CDR3 protein: CASSYSGLAGVAYNEQFF. The CDR3 DNA is TGTGCCAGCAGTTACTCCGGACTAGCGGGAGTCGCCTACAATGAGCAGTTCTTC. The chain links TRBV6-2 or TRBV6-3 to TRBJ2-1, with 13 bases aligning to TRBD2. This CDR3 is built from 18 residues. The germline V gene encodes CDR1 MNHEY and CDR2 SVGEGT. The V and J ends lost 0 bases and 2 bases, in that order; junction bases with no gene match: 4.

The rearrangement links TRBV30 to TRBJ2-2; the match to TRBD2 covers 13 bases. The trim removed 3 bases at V and 8 bases at J, leaving 12 bases unmatched. There are 17 residues in the CDR3. Germline V CDR1 and CDR2: GTSNPN, SVGIG (reference sequence). This CDR3 is CAWSPTRTSGGGGELFF. The CDR3 DNA follows: TGTGCCTGGAGCCCCACCAGGACTAGCGGGGGCGGGGGGGAGCTGTTTTTT.

This clone occurred once. This chain uses TRBV11-2 with TRBJ2-1, with TRBD1 as a possible D gene (5 bases). The CDR3 sequence is 13 residues long. The ends were cut back, 5 bases at V and 3 bases at J, with 8 bases in the middle. The germline V gene encodes CDR1 SGHAT and CDR2 FQNNGV. The CDR3: CASSQGLYNEQFF. CDR3 coding DNA: TGTGCCAGCAGCCAGGGCCTCTACAATGAGCAGTTCTTC. Combining the CDR3 with reference TRBV11-2 and TRBJ2-1 gives the whole variable domain EAGVAQSPRYKIIEKRQSVAFWCNPISGHATLYWYQQILGQGPKLLIQFQNNGVVDDSQLPKDRFSAERLKGVDSTLKIQPAKLEDSAVYLCASSQGLYNEQFFGPGTRLTVL.

The sample holds a few counts of this clone. The sample holds other DNA sequences that translate to the same CDR3. The chain combines TRBV12-3 or TRBV12-4 with TRBJ1-2; TRBD1 is a possible D gene (5 bases). V gave up 1 base and J gave up 5 bases, with 8 bases separating them. The CDR3 spans 13 residues. The CDR3 nucleotides read TGTGCCAGCAGTTTAGGCCAGGGTTATGGCTACACCTTC. It encodes CASSLGQGYGYTF.

The chain uses TRBV5-6 and TRBJ1-4; 7 nucleotides agree with TRBD1. V lost 5 bases, J lost 7 bases, and 8 bases stayed unmatched. The CDR3 runs 14 residues. CDR1 is SGHDT and CDR2 is YYEEEE in the germline V gene. The CDR3 nucleotides read TGTGCCAGCAGTCCCGGGACAGAAGTTGAAAAACTGTTTTTT. It translates to CASSPGTEVEKLFF.

The genes are TRBV5-1 and TRBJ1-3, with D possibly matching TRBD1 (6 bases). This CDR3 region has 17 residues. Between the trimmed V and J ends, which lost 5 bases and 0 bases, there was a span of 18 bases. In germline, CDR1 is SGHRS, CDR2 YFSETQ. CDR3 amino acids: CASRAQGVSGSGNTIYF. Written as DNA, the CDR3 is TGCGCCAGCAGAGCACAGGGAGTGAGTGGCTCTGGAAACACCATATATTTT.